Described below is a single TCR beta chain sequence and its context. This sample stems from a study of blood T cell repertoires in COVID-19. On the study more broadly: PBMCs, B-cell-depleted T cells, or T cells were the source of the cDNA or gDNA that made up the material.

From germline, CDR1 is LGHDT and CDR2 YNNKEL (reference sequence). The V and J ends lost 4 bases and 3 bases, in that order; junction bases with no gene match: 3. This CDR3 has 15 residues. In the authors' workflow: Counts of nucleated cells, estimated from reference gene primer amplification, were obtained. Method: immunoSEQ multiplex PCR; TCRdb's copy keeps in-frame clones and lacks some. V, J and clone size derive from that table, while D and trimming were established from the DNA sequence. The sample lists 310,000 or so clones, 70% to 90% occurring once. This clonotype was obtained from a woman aged 18-30 years who had recovered from COVID-19. The genes are TRBV3-1 (or the pseudogene TRBV3-2) and TRBJ1-1, with 12 bases lining up with TRBD1. The sequenced sample was PBMCs or T cells enriched from blood (not recorded which). The CDR3 nucleotides read TGTGCCAGCAGCCCGGGACAGGGGGCGTACACTGAAGCTTTCTTT. This encodes CASSPGQGAYTEAFF.